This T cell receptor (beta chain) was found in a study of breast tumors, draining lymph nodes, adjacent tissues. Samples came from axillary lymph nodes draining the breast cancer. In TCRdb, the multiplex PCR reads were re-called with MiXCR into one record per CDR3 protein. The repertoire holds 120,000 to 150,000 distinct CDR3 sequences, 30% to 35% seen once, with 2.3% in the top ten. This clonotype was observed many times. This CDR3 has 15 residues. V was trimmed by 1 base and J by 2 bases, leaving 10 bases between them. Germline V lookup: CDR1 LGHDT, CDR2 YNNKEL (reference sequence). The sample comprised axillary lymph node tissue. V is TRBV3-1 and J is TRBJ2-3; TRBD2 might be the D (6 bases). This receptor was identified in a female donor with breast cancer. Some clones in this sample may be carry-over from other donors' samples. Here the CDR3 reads CASSQGWGVTDTQYF. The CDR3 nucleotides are TGTGCCAGCAGCCAAGGATGGGGGGTCACAGATACGCAGTATTTT.